Included here is one T cell receptor (beta chain) sequence, with context. Clones were sequenced by immunoSEQ multiplex PCR, and TCRdb holds only the in-frame ones, with some missing. The sample includes over 120,000 clones, just under 85% of them seen just once. The data derive from a study of blood T cell repertoires in COVID-19. Whole-study context: Spain, Italy and the United States supplied samples that represented acute and convalescent COVID-19. The cDNA or gDNA used as material had been derived from T cells, B-cell-depleted T cells, or PBMCs.

The study counted Cohort 3 donors as recovered given two negative PCRs, clearance, or symptom resolution. CDR3 length equals 13 residues. The J segment lost 7 bases and the V segment lost 6 bases, leaving 2 bases of the junction unmatched. The chain joins TRBV12-3 or TRBV12-4 to TRBJ1-6, with 8 nucleotides matching TRBD1. The TCR sequence derives from a man aged 45-65 years who had recovered from COVID-19. Input material: PBMCs or T cells enriched from blood (not recorded which). The CDR3 protein is CASRGTGNSPLHF. The CDR3 coding sequence is TGTGCCAGCAGGGGGACAGGAAATTCACCCCTCCACTTT.